This record covers a single T cell receptor (beta chain). Germline CDR1 and CDR2: SGHNT and YYREEE (reference sequence). The CDR3 runs to 15 residues. Deletions cut 4 bases from V and 4 bases from J, with 16 bases between. Clones were sequenced by immunoSEQ multiplex PCR, and TCRdb holds only the in-frame ones, with some missing. The sample lists 150,000 to 200,000 clones, 85% to 90% seen once, with 0.62% in the top ten. This entry belongs to a study of blood T cell repertoires in COVID-19. The source is a man in his fifties or sixties with acute or convalescent COVID-19. The specimen was peripheral blood. The genes are TRBV5-4 and TRBJ2-3; D may be TRBD1 (6 bases). CDR3 in amino acids: CASSDRSGPADTQYF. In DNA, the CDR3 is TGTGCCAGCAGCGACAGGAGTGGGCCCGCAGATACGCAGTATTTT.